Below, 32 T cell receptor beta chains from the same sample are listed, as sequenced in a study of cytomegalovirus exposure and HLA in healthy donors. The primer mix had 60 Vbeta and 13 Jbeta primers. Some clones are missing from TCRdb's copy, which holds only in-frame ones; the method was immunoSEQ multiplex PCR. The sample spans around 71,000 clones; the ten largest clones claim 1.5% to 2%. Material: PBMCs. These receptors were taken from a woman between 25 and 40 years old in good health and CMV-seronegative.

In DNA form, the CDR3 reads TGTGCCAGCAGCTTGACCGTCCAGGACTACACCTTC. It translates to CASSLTVQDYTF. This chain uses TRBV5-6 with TRBJ1-2; D remains ambiguous. The V and J ends lost 1 base and 10 bases respectively, with 11 bases between them. Germline V gene lookup returns CDR1 SGHDT and CDR2 YYEEEE. The CDR3 is 12 residues long.

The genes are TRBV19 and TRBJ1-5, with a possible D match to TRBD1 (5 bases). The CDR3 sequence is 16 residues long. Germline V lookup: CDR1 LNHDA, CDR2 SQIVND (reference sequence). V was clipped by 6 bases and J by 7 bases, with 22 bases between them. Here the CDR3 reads CASSPLSGGSGQPQHF. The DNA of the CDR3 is TGTGCCAGTAGCCCTCTGTCTGGGGGGTCCGGCCAGCCCCAGCATTTT.

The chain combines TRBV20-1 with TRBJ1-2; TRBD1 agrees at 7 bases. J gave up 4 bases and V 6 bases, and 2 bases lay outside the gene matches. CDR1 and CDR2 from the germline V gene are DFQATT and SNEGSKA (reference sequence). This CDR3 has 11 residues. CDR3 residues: CSATGAYGYTF. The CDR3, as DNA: TGCAGTGCCACAGGGGCCTATGGCTACACCTTC.

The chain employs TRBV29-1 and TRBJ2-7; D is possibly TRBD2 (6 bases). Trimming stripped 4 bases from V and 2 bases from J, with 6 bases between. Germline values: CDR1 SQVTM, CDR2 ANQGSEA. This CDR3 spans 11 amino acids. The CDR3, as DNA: TGCAGCGTTGGGGGGGCCTACGAGCAGTACTTC. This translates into CSVGGAYEQYF.

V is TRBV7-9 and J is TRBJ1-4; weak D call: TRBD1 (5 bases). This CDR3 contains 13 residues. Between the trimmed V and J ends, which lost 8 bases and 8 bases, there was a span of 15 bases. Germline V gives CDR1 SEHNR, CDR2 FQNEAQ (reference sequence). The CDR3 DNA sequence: TGTGCCAGCGTGCCATCGGAGGGGGAAAAACTGTTTTTT. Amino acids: CASVPSEGEKLFF.

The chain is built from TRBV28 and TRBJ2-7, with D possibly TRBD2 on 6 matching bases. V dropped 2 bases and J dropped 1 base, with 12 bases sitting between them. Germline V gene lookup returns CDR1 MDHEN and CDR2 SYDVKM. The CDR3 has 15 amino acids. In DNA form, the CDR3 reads TGTGCCAGCAGTTTAGGGGGGACGGCTTCCTACGAGCAGTACTTC. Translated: CASSLGGTASYEQYF.

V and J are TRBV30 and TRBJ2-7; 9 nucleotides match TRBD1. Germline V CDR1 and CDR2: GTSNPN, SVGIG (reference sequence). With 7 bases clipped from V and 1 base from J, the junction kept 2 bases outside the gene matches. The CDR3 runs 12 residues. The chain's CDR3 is CASDRGSYEQYF. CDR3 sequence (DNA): TGTGCCTCCGACAGGGGGTCCTACGAGCAGTACTTC.

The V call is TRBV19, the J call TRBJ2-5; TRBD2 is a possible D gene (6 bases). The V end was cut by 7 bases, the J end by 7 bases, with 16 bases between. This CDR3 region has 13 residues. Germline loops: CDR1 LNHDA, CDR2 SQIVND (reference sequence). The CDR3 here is CASTPGGVGTQYF. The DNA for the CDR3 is TGTGCCAGTACCCCCGGCGGGGTGGGGACCCAGTACTTC.

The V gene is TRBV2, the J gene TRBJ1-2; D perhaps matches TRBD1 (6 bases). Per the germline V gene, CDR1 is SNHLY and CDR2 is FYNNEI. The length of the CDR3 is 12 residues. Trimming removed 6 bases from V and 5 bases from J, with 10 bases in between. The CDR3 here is CASRVQGYGYTF. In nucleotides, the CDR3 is TGTGCCAGCAGAGTGCAGGGGTATGGCTACACCTTC.

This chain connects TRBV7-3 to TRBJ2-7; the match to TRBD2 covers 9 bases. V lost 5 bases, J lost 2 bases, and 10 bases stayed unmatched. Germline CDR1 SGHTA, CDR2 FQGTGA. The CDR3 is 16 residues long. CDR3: CASSPSYASGAYEQYF. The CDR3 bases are TGTGCCAGCAGCCCCTCTTACGCTAGCGGGGCCTACGAGCAGTACTTC.

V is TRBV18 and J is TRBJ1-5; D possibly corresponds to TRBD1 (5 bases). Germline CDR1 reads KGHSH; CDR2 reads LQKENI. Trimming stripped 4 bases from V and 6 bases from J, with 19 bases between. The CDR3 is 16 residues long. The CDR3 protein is CASSRGSTGPGQPQHF. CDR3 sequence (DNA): TGTGCCAGCTCACGGGGTAGTACAGGCCCGGGTCAGCCCCAGCATTTT. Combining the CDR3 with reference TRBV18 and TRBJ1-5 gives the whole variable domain NAGVMQNPRHLVRRRGQEARLRCSPMKGHSHVYWYRQLPEEGLKFMVYLQKENIIDESGMPKERFSAEFPKEGPSILRIQQVVRGDSAAYFCASSRGSTGPGQPQHFGDGTRLSIL.

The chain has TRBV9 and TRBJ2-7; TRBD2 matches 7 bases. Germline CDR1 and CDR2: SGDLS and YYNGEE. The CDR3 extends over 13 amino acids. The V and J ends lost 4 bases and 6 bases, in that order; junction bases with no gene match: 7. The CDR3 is CASSPRLAREQYF. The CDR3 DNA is TGTGCCAGCAGCCCAAGACTAGCACGCGAGCAGTACTTC. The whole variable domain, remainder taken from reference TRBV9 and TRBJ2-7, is DSGVTQTPKHLITATGQRVTLRCSPRSGDLSVYWYQQSLDQGLQFLIQYYNGEERAKGNILERFSAQQFPDLHSELNLSSLELGDSALYFCASSPRLAREQYFGPGTRLTVT.

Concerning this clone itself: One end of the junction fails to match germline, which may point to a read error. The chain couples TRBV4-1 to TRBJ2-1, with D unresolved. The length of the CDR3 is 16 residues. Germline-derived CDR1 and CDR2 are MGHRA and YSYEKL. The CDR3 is CASSQDPARDPMSWVF. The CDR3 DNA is TGCGCCAGCAGCCAAGATCCCGCTAGAGACCCAATGAGTTGGGTCTTC.

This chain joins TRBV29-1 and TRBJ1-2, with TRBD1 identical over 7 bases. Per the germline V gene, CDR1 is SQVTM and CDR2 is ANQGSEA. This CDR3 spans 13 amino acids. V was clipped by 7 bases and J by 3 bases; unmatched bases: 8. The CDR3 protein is CSAIGTAYYGYTF. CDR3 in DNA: TGCAGCGCCATCGGGACAGCCTACTATGGCTACACCTTC.

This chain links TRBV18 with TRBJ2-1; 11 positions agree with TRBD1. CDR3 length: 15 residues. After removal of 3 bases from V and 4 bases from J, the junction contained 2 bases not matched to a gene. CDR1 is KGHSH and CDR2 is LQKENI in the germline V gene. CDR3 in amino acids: CASSPRDRGYNEQFF. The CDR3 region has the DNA TGTGCCAGCTCACCCAGGGACAGGGGGTACAATGAGCAGTTCTTC.

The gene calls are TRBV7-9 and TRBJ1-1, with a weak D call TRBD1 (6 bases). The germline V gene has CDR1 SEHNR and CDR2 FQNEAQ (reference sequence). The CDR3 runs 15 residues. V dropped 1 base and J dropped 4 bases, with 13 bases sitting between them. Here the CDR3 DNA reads TGTGCCAGCAGCTTAGTCCAGGGGTTGACCACTGAAGCTTTCTTT. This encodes CASSLVQGLTTEAFF.

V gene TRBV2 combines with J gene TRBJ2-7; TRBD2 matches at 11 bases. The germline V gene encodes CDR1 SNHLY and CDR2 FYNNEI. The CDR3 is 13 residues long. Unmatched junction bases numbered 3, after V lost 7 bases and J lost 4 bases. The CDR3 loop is CASTRLAGYEQYF. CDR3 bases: TGTGCCAGCACCCGACTAGCGGGATACGAGCAGTACTTC.

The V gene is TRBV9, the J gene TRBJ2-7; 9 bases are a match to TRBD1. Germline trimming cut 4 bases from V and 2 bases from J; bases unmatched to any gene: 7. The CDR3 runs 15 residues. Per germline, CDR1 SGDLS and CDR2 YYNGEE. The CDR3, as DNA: TGTGCCAGCAGCCCTACAGGGGGCTCCCCCTACGAGCAGTACTTC. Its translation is CASSPTGGSPYEQYF.

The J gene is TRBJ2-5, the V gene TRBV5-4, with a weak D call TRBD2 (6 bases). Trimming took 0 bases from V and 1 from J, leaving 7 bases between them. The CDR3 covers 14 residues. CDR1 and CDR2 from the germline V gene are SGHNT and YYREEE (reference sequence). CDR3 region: CASSLVGGQETQYF. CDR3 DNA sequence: TGTGCCAGCAGCTTGGTGGGGGGCCAAGAGACCCAGTACTTC.

The CDR3 DNA reads TGTGCCAGCAGGGGGCCTTACTATGGCTACACCTTC. The encoded protein is CASRGPYYGYTF. The gene calls are TRBV6-5 and TRBJ1-2, with a tentative D call TRBD1 (5 bases). V lost 6 bases and J 3 bases, leaving 8 bases between the germline ends. This CDR3 comprises 12 residues. The germline V gene has CDR1 MNHEY and CDR2 SVGAGI.

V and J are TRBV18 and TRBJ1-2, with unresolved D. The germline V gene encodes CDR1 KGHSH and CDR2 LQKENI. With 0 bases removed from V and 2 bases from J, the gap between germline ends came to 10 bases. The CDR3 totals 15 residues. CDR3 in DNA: TGTGCCAGCTCACCACCGAGGAGTCAGAACTATGGCTACACCTTC. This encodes CASSPPRSQNYGYTF.

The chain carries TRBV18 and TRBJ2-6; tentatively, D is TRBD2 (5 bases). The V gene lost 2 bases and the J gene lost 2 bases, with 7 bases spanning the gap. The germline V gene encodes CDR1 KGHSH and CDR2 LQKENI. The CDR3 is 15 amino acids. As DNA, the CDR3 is TGTGCCAGCTCACCATCGAGGGCTGGGGCCAACGTCCTGACTTTC. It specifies CASSPSRAGANVLTF.

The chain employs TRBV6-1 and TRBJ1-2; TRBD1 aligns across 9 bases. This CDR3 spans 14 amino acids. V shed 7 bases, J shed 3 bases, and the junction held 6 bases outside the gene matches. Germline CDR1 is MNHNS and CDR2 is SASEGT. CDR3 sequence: CASKRQGVYYGYTF. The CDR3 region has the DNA TGTGCCAGCAAAAGACAGGGGGTTTACTATGGCTACACCTTC.

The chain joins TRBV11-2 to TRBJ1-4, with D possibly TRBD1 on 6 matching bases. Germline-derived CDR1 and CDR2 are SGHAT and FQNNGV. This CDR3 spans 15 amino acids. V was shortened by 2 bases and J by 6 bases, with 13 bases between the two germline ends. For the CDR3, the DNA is TGTGCCAGCAGCTTATCCACGGACAGTTATGAAAAACTGTTTTTT. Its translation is CASSLSTDSYEKLFF.

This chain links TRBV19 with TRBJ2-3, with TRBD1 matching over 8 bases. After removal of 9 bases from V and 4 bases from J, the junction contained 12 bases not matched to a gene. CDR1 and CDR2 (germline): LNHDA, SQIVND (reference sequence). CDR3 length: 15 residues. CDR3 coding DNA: TGTGCCAGCAGAGATTTGGACAGGGTCGCAGATACGCAGTATTTT. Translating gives CASRDLDRVADTQYF. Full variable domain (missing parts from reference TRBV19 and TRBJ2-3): DGGITQSPKYLFRKEGQNVTLSCEQNLNHDAMYWYRQDPGQGLRLIYYSQIVNDFQKGDIAEGYSVSREKKESFPLTVTSAQKNPTAFYLCASRDLDRVADTQYFGPGTRLTVL.

The CDR3 region has the DNA TGTGCCTGGAGTAAGTACTCTCCGGGGGCCAACGTCCTGACTTTC. Translated: CAWSKYSPGANVLTF. The chain has TRBV30 and TRBJ2-6; no clear D gene. Germline CDR1 reads GTSNPN; CDR2 reads SVGIG (reference sequence). This CDR3 comprises 15 residues. Trimming took off 2 bases at V and 4 bases at J, with 12 bases between the two ends.

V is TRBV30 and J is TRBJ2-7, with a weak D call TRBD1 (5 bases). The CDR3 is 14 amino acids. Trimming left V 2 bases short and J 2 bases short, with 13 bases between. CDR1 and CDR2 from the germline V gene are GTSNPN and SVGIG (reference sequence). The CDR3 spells CAWSIERGTYEQYF. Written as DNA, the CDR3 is TGTGCCTGGAGTATCGAAAGGGGTACCTACGAGCAGTACTTC.

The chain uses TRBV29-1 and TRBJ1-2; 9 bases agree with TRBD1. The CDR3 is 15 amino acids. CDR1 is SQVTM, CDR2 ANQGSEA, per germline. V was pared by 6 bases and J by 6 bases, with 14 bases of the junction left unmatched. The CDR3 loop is CSVGAPGTGNNGYTF. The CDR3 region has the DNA TGCAGCGTCGGTGCGCCCGGGACAGGGAATAATGGCTACACCTTC.

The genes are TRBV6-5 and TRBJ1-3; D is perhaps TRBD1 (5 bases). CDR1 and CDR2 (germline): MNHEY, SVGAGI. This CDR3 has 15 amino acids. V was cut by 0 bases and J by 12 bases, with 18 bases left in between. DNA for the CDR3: TGTGCCAGCAGTTACTCCATGGGGCCCCAGGACAACATATATTTT. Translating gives CASSYSMGPQDNIYF.

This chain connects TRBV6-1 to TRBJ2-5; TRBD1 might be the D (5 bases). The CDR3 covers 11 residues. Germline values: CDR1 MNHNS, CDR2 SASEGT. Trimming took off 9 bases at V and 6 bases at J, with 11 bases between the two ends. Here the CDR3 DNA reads TGTGCCAGTCAGGGCGCGAAGACCCAGTACTTC. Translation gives CASQGAKTQYF.

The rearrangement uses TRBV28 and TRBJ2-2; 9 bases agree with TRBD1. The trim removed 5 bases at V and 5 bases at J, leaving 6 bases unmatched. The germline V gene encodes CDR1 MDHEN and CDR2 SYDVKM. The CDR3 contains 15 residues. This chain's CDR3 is CASSKQGAGTGELFF. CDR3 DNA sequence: TGTGCCAGCAGTAAACAGGGGGCCGGGACCGGGGAGCTGTTTTTT.

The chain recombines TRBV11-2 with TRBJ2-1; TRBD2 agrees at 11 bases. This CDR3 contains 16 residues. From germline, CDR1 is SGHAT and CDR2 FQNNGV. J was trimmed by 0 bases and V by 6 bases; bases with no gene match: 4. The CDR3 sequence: CASSPSGGPSYNEQFF. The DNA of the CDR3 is TGTGCCAGCAGTCCTAGCGGGGGGCCCTCCTACAATGAGCAGTTCTTC.